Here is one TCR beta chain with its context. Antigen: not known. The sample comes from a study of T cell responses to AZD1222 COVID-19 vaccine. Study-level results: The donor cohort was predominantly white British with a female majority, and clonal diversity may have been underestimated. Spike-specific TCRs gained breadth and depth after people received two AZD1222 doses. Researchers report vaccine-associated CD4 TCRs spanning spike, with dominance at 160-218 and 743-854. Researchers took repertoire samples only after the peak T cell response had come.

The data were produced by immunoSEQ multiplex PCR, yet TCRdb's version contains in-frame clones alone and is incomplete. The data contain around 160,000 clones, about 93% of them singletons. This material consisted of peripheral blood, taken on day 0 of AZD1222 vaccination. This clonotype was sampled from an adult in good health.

The CDR3 spells CASSRTQGYQETQYF. DNA of the CDR3: TGTGCCAGCAGCCGTACACAGGGCTACCAAGAGACCCAGTACTTC. The chain has TRBV11-3 and TRBJ2-5; perhaps TRBD1 as D (6 bases). Germline CDR1 is SGHNT and CDR2 is YENEEA. The CDR3 sequence is 15 residues long. Trimming pared 5 bases from V and 0 bases from J, leaving 13 bases between.